This TCR beta chain was sequenced in a study of OX40 agonist ivuxolimab in advanced cancers. In the study overall: Hepatocellular carcinoma, melanoma, renal cell or head and neck cancer was diagnosed in the dose-escalation patients. Study-level results: At doses 0.1 to 3.0 mg/kg, CD4+ and CD8+ clones expanded. Relative to CD4+, CD8+ T cells held more expanded clones on average. Antigen specificity remained undetermined for the expanded peripheral T cells.

A word on this clone: The antigen is undetermined.

TCRdb keeps only in-frame clones here, not all; method: immunoSEQ multiplex PCR. This sample has around 58,000 clones; roughly 93% occur once, and the top ten carry roughly a fifth. Germline V gene sequence: CDR1 SEHNR, CDR2 FQNEAQ (reference sequence). This CDR3 is 13 amino acids long. V gave up 6 bases and J gave up 1 base, with 9 bases separating them. V usage is TRBV7-9 and J usage is TRBJ1-1; no clear D. The material sequenced was CD4+ or CD8+ T cells sorted from blood, taken in a trial of the OX40 agonist ivuxolimab. The sequence derives from an adult with an advanced solid tumor such as melanoma, head and neck, liver or kidney cancer. The CDR3 DNA sequence: TGTGCCAGCAGGATAGAGGGGAACACTGAAGCTTTCTTT. As protein: CASRIEGNTEAFF.